This T cell receptor beta chain stems from a study of CXCR3-negative and CXCR3-positive naive CD8 T cells. Study-wide points: Diversity was high in both naive subsets and much lower in memory cells. The TRB CDR3s that CXCR3-positive naive cells carried were more hydrophobic than those of CXCR3-negative naive cells. Cryopreserved cells showed partially decreased CXCR3 expression, and most assays used fresh PBMCs.

In preparing the TRB cDNA libraries, 5' RACE with UMI labels was used. No DNA is given; TCRdb re-called the 5' RACE reads and lists each CDR3 protein once. This sample's clone table lists 150,000 or so distinct CDR3 sequences. In regard to this clonotype: The antigen remains undetermined.

Naive CD8+ T cells showed CD45RO-CCR7+CD27+CD95-. CDR3 length: 14 residues. CDR1 MNHEY and CDR2 SVGEGT come from the germline V gene. The sequenced material came from naive CXCR3+ CD8+ T cells from blood. Subset here: CD45RO-CCR7+CD27+CD95- naive CD8+ T cells expressing CXCR3 (TNR3+). The chain uses TRBV6-2 or TRBV6-3 and TRBJ2-7. The sequence was obtained from a human donor in good health. Some clones in this sample may be carry-over from other donors' samples. The CDR3: CASSYSTSAYEQYF.